This TCR beta chain appears in the sequencing data of a study of blood T cells in healthy people across ages. Whole-study results and caveats: CMV status of donors was not determined, possibly confounding expanded clonotype changes. Getting older went along with TCR beta diversity per million T cells dropping roughly linearly. In long-lived donors, naive CD4+ cell counts and diversity exceeded those of aged donors.

The use of a sample-barcoded 5' primer and a J-beta primer mix characterized a second PCR of roughly 7 to 11 cycles. All cDNA molecules were each tagged by a template-switch adaptor with 12 random nucleotides. Using its own MiXCR run on the 5' RACE reads, TCRdb lists one record per CDR3 protein. The data hold fewer than 950,000 distinct CDR3 sequences, with 50% to 65% observed a single time. Trimming shortened V by 6 bases and J by 2 bases, and 11 bases separated the two germline ends. This CDR3 has 14 residues. CDR1 MNHNY and CDR2 SVGAGI come from the germline V gene (reference sequence). With respect to this clonotype: No antigen is known for it.

The chain combines TRBV6-6 with TRBJ2-4; D not certain. The sample consisted of blood. The receptor was isolated from an older man in good health. CDR3 DNA: TGTGCCAGCAGCCCCGGTGGGTCCAAAAACATTCAGTACTTC. Its translation: CASSPGGSKNIQYF.